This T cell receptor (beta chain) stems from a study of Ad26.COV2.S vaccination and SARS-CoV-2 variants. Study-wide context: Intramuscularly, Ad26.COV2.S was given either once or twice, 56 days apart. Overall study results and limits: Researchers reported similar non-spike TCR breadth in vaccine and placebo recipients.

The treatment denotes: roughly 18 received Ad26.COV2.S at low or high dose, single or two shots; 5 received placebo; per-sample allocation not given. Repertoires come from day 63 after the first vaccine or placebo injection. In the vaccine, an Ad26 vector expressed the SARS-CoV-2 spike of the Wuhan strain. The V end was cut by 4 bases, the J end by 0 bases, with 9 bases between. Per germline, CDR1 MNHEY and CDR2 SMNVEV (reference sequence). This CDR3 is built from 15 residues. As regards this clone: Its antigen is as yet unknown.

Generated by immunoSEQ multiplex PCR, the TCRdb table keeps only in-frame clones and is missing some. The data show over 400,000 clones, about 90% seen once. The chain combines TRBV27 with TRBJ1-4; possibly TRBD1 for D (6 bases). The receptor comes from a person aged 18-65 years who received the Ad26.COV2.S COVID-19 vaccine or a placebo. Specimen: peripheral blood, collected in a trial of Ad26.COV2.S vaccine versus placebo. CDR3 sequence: CASSWGHATNEKLFF. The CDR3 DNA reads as TGTGCCAGCAGTTGGGGGCATGCAACTAATGAAAAACTGTTTTTT.